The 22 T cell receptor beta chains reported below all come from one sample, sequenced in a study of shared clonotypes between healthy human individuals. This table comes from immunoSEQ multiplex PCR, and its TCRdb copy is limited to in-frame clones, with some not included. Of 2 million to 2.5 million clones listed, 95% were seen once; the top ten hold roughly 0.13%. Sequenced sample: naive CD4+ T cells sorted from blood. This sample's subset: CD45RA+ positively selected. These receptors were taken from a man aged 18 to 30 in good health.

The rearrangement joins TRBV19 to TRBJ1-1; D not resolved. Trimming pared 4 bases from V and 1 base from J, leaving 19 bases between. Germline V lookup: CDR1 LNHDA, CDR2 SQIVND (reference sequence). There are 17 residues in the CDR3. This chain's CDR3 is CASSTFLGSYPNTEAFF. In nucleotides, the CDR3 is TGTGCCAGTAGTACGTTTCTGGGCTCCTACCCGAACACTGAAGCTTTCTTT.

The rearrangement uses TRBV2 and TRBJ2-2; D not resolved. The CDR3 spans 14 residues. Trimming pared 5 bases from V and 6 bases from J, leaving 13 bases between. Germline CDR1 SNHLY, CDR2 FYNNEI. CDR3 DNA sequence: TGTGCCAGCAGTAGAGAACTCATGGCCGGGGAGCTGTTTTTT. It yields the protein CASSRELMAGELFF.

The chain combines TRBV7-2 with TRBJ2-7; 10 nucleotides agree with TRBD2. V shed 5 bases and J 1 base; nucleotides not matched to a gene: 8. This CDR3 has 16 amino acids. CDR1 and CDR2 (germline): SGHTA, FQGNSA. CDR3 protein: CASSPAAGGSSYEQYF. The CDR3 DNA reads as TGTGCCAGCAGCCCCGCAGCGGGAGGGTCGTCCTACGAGCAGTACTTC.

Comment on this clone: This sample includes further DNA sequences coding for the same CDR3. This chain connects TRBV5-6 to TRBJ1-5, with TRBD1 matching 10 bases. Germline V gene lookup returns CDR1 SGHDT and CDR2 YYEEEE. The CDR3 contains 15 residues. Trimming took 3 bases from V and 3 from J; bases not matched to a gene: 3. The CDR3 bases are TGTGCCAGCAGCTCCGGGACAGGGGACAATCAGCCCCAGCATTTT. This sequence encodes CASSSGTGDNQPQHF.

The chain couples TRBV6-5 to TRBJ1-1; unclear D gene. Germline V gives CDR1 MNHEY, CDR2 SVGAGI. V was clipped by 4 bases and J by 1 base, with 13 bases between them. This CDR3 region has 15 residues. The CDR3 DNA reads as TGTGCCAGCAGTTCCACAGTAGCATGGAACACTGAAGCTTTCTTT. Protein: CASSSTVAWNTEAFF.

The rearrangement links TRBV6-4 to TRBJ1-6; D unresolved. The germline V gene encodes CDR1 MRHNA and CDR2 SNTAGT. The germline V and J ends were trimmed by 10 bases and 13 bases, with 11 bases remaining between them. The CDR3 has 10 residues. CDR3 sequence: CAIRRVPLHF. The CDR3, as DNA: TGTGCCATCAGGAGAGTGCCCCTCCACTTT.

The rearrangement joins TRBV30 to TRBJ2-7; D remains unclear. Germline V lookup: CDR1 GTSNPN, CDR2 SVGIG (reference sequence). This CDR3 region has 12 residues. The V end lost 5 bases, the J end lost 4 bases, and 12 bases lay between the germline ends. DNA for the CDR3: TGTGCCTGGGGGAAAGGCCCGTACGAGCAGTACTTC. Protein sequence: CAWGKGPYEQYF. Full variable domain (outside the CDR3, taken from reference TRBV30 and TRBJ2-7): SQTIHQWPATLVQPVGSPLSLECTVEGTSNPNLYWYRQAAGRGLQLLFYSVGIGQISSEVPQNLSASRPQDRQFILSSKKLLLSDSGFYLCAWGKGPYEQYFGPGTRLTVT.

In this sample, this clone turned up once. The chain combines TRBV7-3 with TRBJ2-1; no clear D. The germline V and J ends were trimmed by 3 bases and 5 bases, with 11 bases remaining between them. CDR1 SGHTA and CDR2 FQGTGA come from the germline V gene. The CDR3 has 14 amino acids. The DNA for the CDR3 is TGTGCCAGCAGCTTGTCCGACGAACACAATGAGCAGTTCTTC. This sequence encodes CASSLSDEHNEQFF. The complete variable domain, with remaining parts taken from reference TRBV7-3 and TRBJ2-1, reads GAGVSQTPSNKVTEKGKYVELRCDPISGHTALYWYRQSLGQGPEFLIYFQGTGAADDSGLPNDRFFAVRPEGSVSTLKIQRTERGDSAVYLCASSLSDEHNEQFFGPGTRLTVL.

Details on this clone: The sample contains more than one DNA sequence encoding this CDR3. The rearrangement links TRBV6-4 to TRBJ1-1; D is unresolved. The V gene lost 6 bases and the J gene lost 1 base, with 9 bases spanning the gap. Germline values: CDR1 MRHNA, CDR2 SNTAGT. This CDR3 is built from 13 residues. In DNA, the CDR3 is TGTGCCAGCAGCGAACAGAGGAACACTGAAGCTTTCTTT. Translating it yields CASSEQRNTEAFF.

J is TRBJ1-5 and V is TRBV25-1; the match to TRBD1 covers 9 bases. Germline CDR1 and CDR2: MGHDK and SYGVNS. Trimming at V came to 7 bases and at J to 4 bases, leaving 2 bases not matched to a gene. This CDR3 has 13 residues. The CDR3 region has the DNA TGTGCCAGCACGGGACAGGGTAATCAGCCCCAGCATTTT. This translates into CASTGQGNQPQHF. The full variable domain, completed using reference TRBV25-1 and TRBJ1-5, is EADIYQTPRYLVIGTGKKITLECSQTMGHDKMYWYQQDPGMELHLIHYSYGVNSTEKGDLSSESTVSRIRTEHFPLTLESARPSHTSQYLCASTGQGNQPQHFGDGTRLSIL.

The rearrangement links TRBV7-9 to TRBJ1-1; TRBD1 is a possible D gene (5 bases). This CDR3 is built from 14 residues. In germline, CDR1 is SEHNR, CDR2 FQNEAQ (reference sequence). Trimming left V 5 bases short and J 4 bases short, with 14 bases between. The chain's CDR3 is CASSLRAGSTEAFF. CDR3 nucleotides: TGTGCCAGCAGCCTAAGGGCAGGGAGCACTGAAGCTTTCTTT.

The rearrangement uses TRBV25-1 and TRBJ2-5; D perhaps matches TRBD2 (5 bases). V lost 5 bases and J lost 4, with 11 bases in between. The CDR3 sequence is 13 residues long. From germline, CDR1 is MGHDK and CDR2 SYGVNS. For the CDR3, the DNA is TGTGCCAGCAGTCCCGGGGTAAGAGAGACCCAGTACTTC. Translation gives CASSPGVRETQYF.

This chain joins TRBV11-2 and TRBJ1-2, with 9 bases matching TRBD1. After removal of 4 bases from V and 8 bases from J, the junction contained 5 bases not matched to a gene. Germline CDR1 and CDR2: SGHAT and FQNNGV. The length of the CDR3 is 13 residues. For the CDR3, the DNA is TGTGCCAGCAGCTCGGGACAGGGAAGAGGCTACACCTTC. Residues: CASSSGQGRGYTF.

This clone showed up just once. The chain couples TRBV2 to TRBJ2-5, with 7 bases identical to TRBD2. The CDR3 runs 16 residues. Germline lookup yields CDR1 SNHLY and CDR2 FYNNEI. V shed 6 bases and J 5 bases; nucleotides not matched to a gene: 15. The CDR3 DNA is TGTGCCAGCAGAGACTCGTTAGGCGGGAGCTGGGAGACCCAGTACTTC. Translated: CASRDSLGGSWETQYF.

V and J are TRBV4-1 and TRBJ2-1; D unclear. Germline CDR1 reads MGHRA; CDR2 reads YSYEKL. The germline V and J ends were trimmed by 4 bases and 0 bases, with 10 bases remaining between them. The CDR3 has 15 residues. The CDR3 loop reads CASSLEGSSYNEQFF. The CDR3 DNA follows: TGCGCCAGCAGCCTGGAAGGTAGCTCCTACAATGAGCAGTTCTTC.

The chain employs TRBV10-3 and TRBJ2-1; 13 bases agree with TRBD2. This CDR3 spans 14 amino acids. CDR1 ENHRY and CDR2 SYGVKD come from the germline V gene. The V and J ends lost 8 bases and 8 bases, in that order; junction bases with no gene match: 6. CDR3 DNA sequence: TGTGCCATCGGCAGGACTAGCGGGAGCTATGAGCAGTTCTTC. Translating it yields CAIGRTSGSYEQFF.

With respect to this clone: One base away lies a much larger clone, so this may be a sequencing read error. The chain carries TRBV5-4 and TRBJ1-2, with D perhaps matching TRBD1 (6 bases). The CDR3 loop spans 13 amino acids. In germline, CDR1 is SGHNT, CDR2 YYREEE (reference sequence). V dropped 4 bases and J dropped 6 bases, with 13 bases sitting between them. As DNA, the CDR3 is TGTGCCAGCAGCCCAACAGGGTCGGATGGCTACACCTTC. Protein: CASSPTGSDGYTF.

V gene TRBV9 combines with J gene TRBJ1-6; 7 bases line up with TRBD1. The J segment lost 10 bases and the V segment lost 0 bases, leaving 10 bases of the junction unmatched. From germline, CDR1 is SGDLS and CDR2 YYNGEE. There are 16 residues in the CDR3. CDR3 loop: CASSVGTGYAGSPLHF. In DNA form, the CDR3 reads TGTGCCAGCAGCGTAGGGACAGGATACGCCGGCTCACCCCTCCACTTT.

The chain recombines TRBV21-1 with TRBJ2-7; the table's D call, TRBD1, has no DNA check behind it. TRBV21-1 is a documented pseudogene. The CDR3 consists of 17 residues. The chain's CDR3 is CASSKGVVKGISYEQYF. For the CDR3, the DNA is TGTGCCAGCAGCAAAGGAGTCGTGAAGGGGATCTCCTACGAGCAGTACTTC.

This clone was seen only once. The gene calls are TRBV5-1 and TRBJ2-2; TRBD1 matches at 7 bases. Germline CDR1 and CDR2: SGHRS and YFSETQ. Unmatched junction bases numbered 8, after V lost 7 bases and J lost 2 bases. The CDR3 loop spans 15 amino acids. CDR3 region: CASEWTGPNTGELFF. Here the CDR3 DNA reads TGCGCCAGCGAATGGACAGGACCCAACACCGGGGAGCTGTTTTTT. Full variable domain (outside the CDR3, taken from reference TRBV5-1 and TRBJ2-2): KAGVTQTPRYLIKTRGQQVTLSCSPISGHRSVSWYQQTPGQGLQFLFEYFSETQRNKGNFPGRFSGRQFSNSRSEMNVSTLELGDSALYLCASEWTGPNTGELFFGEGSRLTVL.

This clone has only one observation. CDR3 protein: CASVARQGKSYGYTF. For the CDR3, the DNA is TGTGCCAGCGTTGCCAGACAGGGGAAGTCCTATGGCTACACCTTC. The V gene is TRBV6-1, the J gene TRBJ1-2, with 8 bases matching TRBD1. The CDR3 extends over 15 amino acids. The germline V gene has CDR1 MNHNS and CDR2 SASEGT. Unmatched junction bases numbered 12, after V lost 8 bases and J lost 4 bases.

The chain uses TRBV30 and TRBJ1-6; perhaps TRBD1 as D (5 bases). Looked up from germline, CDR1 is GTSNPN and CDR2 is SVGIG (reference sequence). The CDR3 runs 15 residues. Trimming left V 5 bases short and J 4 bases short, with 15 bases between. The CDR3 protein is CAWAIRELYNSPLHF. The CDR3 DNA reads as TGTGCCTGGGCGATCAGGGAGCTGTATAATTCACCCCTCCACTTT.